This T cell receptor (beta chain) was identified in a study of cytomegalovirus exposure and HLA in healthy donors. The overall study: Among about 200 million T cells, an earlier analysis found about 110 million unique TCR beta sequences. Study-wide findings and caveats: Later, an analysis found that common viral pathogens appeared to be linked with several of the most significant clusters. Associated with HLA alleles at 0.05 false discovery rate in a later analysis were 16,951 TCR beta sequences.

60 Vbeta and 13 Jbeta primers were used in PCR. Generated by immunoSEQ multiplex PCR, the TCRdb table keeps only in-frame clones and is missing some. This sample has about 160,000 clones, with over 60% found just once. Healthy individuals who donated bone marrow served as the donors. The V gene lost 4 bases and the J gene lost 4 bases, with 12 bases spanning the gap. The CDR3 is 14 residues long. CDR1 and CDR2 (germline): SGHRS, YFSETQ. This clone has more than one count but fewer than ten. Its antigen is undetermined. The sequenced material came from PBMCs. The chain uses TRBV5-1 and TRBJ1-3, with a weak D call TRBD1 (6 bases). The TCR sequence derives from a man aged 40-50 years in good health and CMV-seropositive. CDR3: CASSDVQGGNTIYF. In nucleotides, the CDR3 is TGCGCCAGCAGCGACGTCCAGGGGGGAAACACCATATATTTT. Full variable domain (outside the CDR3, taken from reference TRBV5-1 and TRBJ1-3): KAGVTQTPRYLIKTRGQQVTLSCSPISGHRSVSWYQQTPGQGLQFLFEYFSETQRNKGNFPGRFSGRQFSNSRSEMNVSTLELGDSALYLCASSDVQGGNTIYFGEGSWLTVV.